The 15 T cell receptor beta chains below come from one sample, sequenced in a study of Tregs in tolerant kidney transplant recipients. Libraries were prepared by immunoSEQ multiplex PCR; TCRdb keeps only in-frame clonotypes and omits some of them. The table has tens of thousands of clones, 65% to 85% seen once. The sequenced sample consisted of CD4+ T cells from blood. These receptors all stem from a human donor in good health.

In DNA, the CDR3 is TGCGCCAGCAGCCAAGATCCAACAGGACAGGTTGGGTTAAACATTCAGTACTTC. The encoded protein is CASSQDPTGQVGLNIQYF. The gene calls are TRBV4-3 and TRBJ2-4; 7 bases fit TRBD1. The junction had 14 bases not matched to a gene; V was cut back by 0 bases and J by 6 bases. The germline V gene has CDR1 LGHNA and CDR2 YSLEER. CDR3 length: 18 amino acids.

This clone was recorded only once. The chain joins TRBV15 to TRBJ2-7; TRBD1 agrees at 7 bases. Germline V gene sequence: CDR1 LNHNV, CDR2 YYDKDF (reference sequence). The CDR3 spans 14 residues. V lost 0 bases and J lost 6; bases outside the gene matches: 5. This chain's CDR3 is CATSRDHNRGEQYF. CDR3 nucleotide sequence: TGTGCCACCAGCAGAGACCATAACAGGGGCGAGCAGTACTTC.

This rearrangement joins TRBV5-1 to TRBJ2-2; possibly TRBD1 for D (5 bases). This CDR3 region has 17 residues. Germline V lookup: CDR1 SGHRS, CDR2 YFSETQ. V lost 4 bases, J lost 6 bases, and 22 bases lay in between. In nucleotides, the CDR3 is TGCGCCAGCAGCGGGTCTCAGGGATGGGCTAACGCCGGGGAGCTGTTTTTT. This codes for CASSGSQGWANAGELFF.

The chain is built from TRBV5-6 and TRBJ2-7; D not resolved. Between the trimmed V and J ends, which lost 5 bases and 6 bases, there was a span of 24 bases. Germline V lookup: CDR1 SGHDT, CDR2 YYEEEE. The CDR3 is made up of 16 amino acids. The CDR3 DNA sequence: TGTGCCAGCAGTCCTATTGGAGCGCTTCAGCTGGGCGAGCAGTACTTC. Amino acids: CASSPIGALQLGEQYF.

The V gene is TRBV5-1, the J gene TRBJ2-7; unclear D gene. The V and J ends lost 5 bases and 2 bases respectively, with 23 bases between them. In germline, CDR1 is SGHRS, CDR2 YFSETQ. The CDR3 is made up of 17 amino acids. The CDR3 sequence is CASSIVSASSIPYEQYF. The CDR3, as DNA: TGCGCCAGCAGTATTGTGAGTGCGAGTTCTATCCCCTACGAGCAGTACTTC.

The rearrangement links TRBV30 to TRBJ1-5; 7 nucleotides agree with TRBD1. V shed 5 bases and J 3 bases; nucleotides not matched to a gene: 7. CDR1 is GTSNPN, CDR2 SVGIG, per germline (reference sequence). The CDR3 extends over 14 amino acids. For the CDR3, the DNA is TGTGCCTGGTCTACCGGGACAGTCAATCAGCCCCAGCATTTT. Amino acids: CAWSTGTVNQPQHF.

CDR3 in amino acids: CASSQGSYNEQFF. The CDR3 nucleotides are TGTGCCAGCAGTCAAGGGTCCTACAATGAGCAGTTCTTC. This chain uses TRBV25-1 with TRBJ2-1; no reliable D call. V dropped 5 bases and J dropped 1 base, with 6 bases sitting between them. CDR1 is MGHDK, CDR2 SYGVNS, per germline. The CDR3 covers 13 residues.

DNA of the CDR3: TGCGCCAGCAGCTTGGGGGACAGGGGACCAGAATACGAGCAGTACTTC. Encoded protein: CASSLGDRGPEYEQYF. The rearrangement joins TRBV5-1 to TRBJ2-7, with 10 bases fitting TRBD1. The CDR3 is made up of 16 amino acids. V lost 0 bases and J lost 4; bases outside the gene matches: 7. CDR1 SGHRS and CDR2 YFSETQ come from the germline V gene. Combining the CDR3 with reference TRBV5-1 and TRBJ2-7 gives the whole variable domain KAGVTQTPRYLIKTRGQQVTLSCSPISGHRSVSWYQQTPGQGLQFLFEYFSETQRNKGNFPGRFSGRQFSNSRSEMNVSTLELGDSALYLCASSLGDRGPEYEQYFGPGTRLTVT.

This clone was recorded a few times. The CDR3 coding sequence is TGCGCCAGCAGCATTCTACCTGGACAGGGTGGAACTGAAGCTTTCTTT. Its protein product is CASSILPGQGGTEAFF. This chain joins TRBV5-1 and TRBJ1-1, with 8 bases matching TRBD1. Trimming at V came to 4 bases and at J to 5 bases, leaving 13 bases not matched to a gene. From germline, CDR1 is SGHRS and CDR2 YFSETQ. The CDR3 covers 16 residues.

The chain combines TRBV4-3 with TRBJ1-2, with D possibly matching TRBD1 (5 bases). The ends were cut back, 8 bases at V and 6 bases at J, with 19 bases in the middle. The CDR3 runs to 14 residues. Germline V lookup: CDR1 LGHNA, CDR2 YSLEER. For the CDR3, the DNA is TGCGCCAGCGGGCGGGGGTTAATTGGCGATGGCTACACCTTC. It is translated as CASGRGLIGDGYTF.

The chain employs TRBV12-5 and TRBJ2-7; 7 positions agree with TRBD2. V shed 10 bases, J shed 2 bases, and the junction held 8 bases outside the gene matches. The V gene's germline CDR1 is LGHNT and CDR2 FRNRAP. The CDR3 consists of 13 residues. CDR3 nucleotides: TGTGCTACCAGTCGGGGGGATCCCTACGAGCAGTACTTC. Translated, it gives CATSRGDPYEQYF.

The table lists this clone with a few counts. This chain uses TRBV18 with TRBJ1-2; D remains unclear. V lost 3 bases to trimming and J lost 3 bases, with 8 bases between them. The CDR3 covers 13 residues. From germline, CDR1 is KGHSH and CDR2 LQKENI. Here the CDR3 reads CASSPGSDYGYTF. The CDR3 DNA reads TGTGCCAGCTCACCCGGCTCGGACTATGGCTACACCTTC.

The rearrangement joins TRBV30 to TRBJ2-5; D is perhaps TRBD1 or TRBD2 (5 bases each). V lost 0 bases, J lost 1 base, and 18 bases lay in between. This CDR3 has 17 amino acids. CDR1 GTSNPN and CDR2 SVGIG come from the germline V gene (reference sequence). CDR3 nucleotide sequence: TGTGCCTGGAGTGTACAGAGAGGGGTCGGGGCCCAAGAGACCCAGTACTTC. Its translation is CAWSVQRGVGAQETQYF.

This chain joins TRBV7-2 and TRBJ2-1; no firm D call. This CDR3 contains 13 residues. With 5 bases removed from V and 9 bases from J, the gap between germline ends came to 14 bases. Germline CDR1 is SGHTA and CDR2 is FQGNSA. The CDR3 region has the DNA TGTGCCAGCAGCAAAGGGATCCTAGGTGAGCAGTTCTTC. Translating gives CASSKGILGEQFF.

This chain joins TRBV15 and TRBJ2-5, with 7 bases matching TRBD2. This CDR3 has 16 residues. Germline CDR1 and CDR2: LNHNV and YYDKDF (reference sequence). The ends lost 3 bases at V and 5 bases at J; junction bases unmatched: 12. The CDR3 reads CATSRGPVGGGETQYF. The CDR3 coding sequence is TGTGCCACCAGCAGGGGCCCGGTCGGGGGAGGGGAGACCCAGTACTTC.